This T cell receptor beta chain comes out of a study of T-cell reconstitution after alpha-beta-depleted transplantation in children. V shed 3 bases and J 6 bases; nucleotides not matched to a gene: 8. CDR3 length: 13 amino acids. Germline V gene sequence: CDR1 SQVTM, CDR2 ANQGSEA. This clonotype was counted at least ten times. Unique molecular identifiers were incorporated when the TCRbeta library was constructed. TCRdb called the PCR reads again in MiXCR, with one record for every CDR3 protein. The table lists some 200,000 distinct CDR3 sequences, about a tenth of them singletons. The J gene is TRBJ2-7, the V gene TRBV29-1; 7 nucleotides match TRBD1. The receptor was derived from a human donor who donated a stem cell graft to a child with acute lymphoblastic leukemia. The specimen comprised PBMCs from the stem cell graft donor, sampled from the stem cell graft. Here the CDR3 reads CSVDETGHVEQYF. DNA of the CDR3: TGCAGCGTTGATGAGACAGGGCATGTCGAGCAGTACTTC.